The next 8 T cell receptor beta chains were all read from a single sample in a study of technical replicates of blood from a few donors. Libraries were prepared by immunoSEQ multiplex PCR; TCRdb keeps only in-frame clonotypes and omits some of them. The sample carries over 75,000 clones, 95% to 98% recorded once. The material sequenced was T cells isolated from PBMCs. Source of these receptors: a human donor in good health.

The chain joins TRBV7-6 to TRBJ2-3, with 11 bases that match TRBD2. Losses at the gene ends were 3 bases for V and 4 bases for J; bases not matched to a gene: 6. The CDR3 is 16 residues long. In germline, CDR1 is SGHVS, CDR2 FNYEAQ. The CDR3 loop is CASSLGLAVTPDTQYF. CDR3 bases: TGTGCCAGCAGCTTGGGACTAGCGGTTACCCCAGATACGCAGTATTTT.

The J gene is TRBJ2-1, the V gene TRBV9; D is unclear. Germline CDR1 is SGDLS and CDR2 is YYNGEE. The CDR3 runs 16 residues. V was trimmed by 0 bases and J by 1 base, leaving 11 bases between them. CDR3 sequence: CASSVGTFISYNEQFF. DNA of the CDR3: TGTGCCAGCAGCGTAGGAACTTTCATTTCCTACAATGAGCAGTTCTTC.

The chain recombines TRBV30 with TRBJ2-7; 7 positions match TRBD2. The CDR3 has 14 residues. The germline gives CDR1 GTSNPN, CDR2 SVGIG (reference sequence). Losses at the gene ends were 0 bases for V and 5 bases for J; bases not matched to a gene: 7. The CDR3 DNA follows: TGTGCCTGGAGTGTAGTGGCGGGAGTCCACGAGCAGTACTTC. Translation: CAWSVVAGVHEQYF.

The genes are TRBV9 and TRBJ2-1, with D perhaps TRBD1 (6 bases). The CDR3 consists of 16 residues. Germline CDR1 is SGDLS and CDR2 is YYNGEE. Trimming pared 0 bases from V and 1 base from J, leaving 11 bases between. The CDR3 protein is CASSVAVQGSYNEQFF. DNA of the CDR3: TGTGCCAGCAGCGTAGCGGTACAGGGATCCTACAATGAGCAGTTCTTC.

To note about this clone: An end of the junction differs from the germline gene, which may be a read error. V is TRBV28 and J is TRBJ2-5; TRBD1 matches at 8 bases. The CDR3 is 19 residues long. Germline values: CDR1 MDHEN, CDR2 SYDVKM. The CDR3 sequence is CASSLSGTGFNPHQETQYF. In DNA form, the CDR3 reads TGTGCCAGCAGTCTCTCCGGGACAGGATTCAATCCACACCAGGAGACCCAGTACTTC.

This chain uses TRBV30 with TRBJ2-6; 8 bases map to TRBD1. V gave up 3 bases and J gave up 1 base; unmatched junction bases: 5. Germline V gene sequence: CDR1 GTSNPN, CDR2 SVGIG (reference sequence). CDR3 size: 16 residues. CDR3 residues: CAWSSGGGSGANVLTF. CDR3 nucleotide sequence: TGTGCCTGGAGCTCAGGGGGCGGTTCTGGGGCCAACGTCCTGACTTTC.

The rearrangement joins TRBV19 to TRBJ1-1; D call uncertain. CDR3 size: 13 residues. Germline V gene sequence: CDR1 LNHDA, CDR2 SQIVND (reference sequence). Between the trimmed V and J ends, which lost 6 bases and 4 bases, there was a span of 12 bases. The CDR3 DNA is TGTGCCAGTAGGGTACTAGGAGTCACTGAAGCTTTCTTT. Translation gives CASRVLGVTEAFF.

The chain is built from TRBV29-1 and TRBJ2-7, with 9 positions matching TRBD1. CDR1 and CDR2 (germline): SQVTM, ANQGSEA. Trimming removed 5 bases from V and 7 bases from J; junction bases left unmatched: 9. CDR3 size: 13 residues. As DNA, the CDR3 is TGCAGCGTTACCCGGACAGGGGTCTTTGAGCAGTACTTC. This encodes CSVTRTGVFEQYF.